This passage covers 13 T cell receptor beta chains from one sample sequenced in a study of T cells in Graves' hyperthyroidism and ophthalmopathy. Authors of the study amplified TCR beta CDR3 regions from RNA transcripts. Initially, a first-round RT-PCR of the TCR CDR3 employed the HTBI primer set. TCRdb reprocessed the multiplex PCR reads with MiXCR, giving one entry per CDR3 protein. Of 330,000 or so distinct CDR3 sequences in the sample, around a fifth were seen once. Specimen: blood. The receptors come from a man over 45 with Graves' ophthalmopathy.

This clonotype was picked up a small number of times. This chain uses TRBV18 with TRBJ2-1; 8 bases match TRBD2. The CDR3 consists of 20 residues. Germline CDR1 is KGHSH and CDR2 is LQKENI. The J segment lost 2 bases and the V segment lost 9 bases, leaving 24 bases of the junction unmatched. The CDR3 is CASSTTAGPERESPYNEQFF. For the CDR3, the DNA is TGTGCCAGTTCTACAACAGCAGGGCCCGAGCGGGAGAGTCCCTACAATGAGCAGTTCTTC.

The sample holds many counts of this clonotype. This rearrangement joins TRBV3-1 to TRBJ2-7, with TRBD2 matching over 7 bases. CDR1 is LGHDT, CDR2 YNNKEL, per germline (reference sequence). The trim removed 4 bases at V and 3 bases at J, leaving 3 bases unmatched. The CDR3 runs to 13 residues. DNA for the CDR3: TGTGCCAGCAGCCCGGGACTACTCTACGAGCAGTACTTC. Translation: CASSPGLLYEQYF.

Many counts were recorded for this clonotype. The rearrangement joins TRBV20-1 to TRBJ1-6; tentative D call: TRBD1 (6 bases). CDR1 and CDR2 from the germline V gene are DFQATT and SNEGSKA (reference sequence). The CDR3 length is 17 residues. The V gene lost 4 bases and the J gene lost 9 bases, with 25 bases spanning the gap. CDR3 coding DNA: TGCAGTGCTAAAGACGGTACACAGGGCGTGTTCACTTCACCCCTCCACTTT. As protein: CSAKDGTQGVFTSPLHF.

This clonotype was found many times. The rearrangement joins TRBV20-1 to TRBJ1-2; tentative D call: TRBD1 (5 bases). The CDR3 length is 14 residues. Germline CDR1 reads DFQATT; CDR2 reads SNEGSKA (reference sequence). Trimming left V 3 bases short and J 2 bases short, with 13 bases between. CDR3 sequence: CSARPSGGNYGYTF. For the CDR3, the DNA is TGCAGTGCTAGGCCCTCGGGGGGGAACTATGGCTACACCTTC.

This chain links TRBV28 with TRBJ1-4; 8 nucleotides align to TRBD1. J was trimmed by 7 bases and V by 2 bases; bases with no gene match: 6. The V gene's germline CDR1 is MDHEN and CDR2 SYDVKM. The length of the CDR3 is 15 residues. As DNA, the CDR3 is TGTGCCAGCAGTTTACCCGGGACAGGTAGTGAAAAACTGTTTTTT. Amino acid sequence: CASSLPGTGSEKLFF.

CDR3 in amino acids: CASSPGLAREQFF. The CDR3 region has the DNA TGTGCCAGCAGCCCGGGACTAGCGAGGGAGCAGTTCTTC. The chain is built from TRBV11-2 and TRBJ2-1, with 10 bases matching TRBD2. The V and J ends lost 5 bases and 10 bases, in that order; junction bases with no gene match: 5. Germline CDR1 is SGHAT and CDR2 is FQNNGV. The CDR3 runs to 13 residues.

This clonotype was detected ten times or more. The rearrangement links TRBV18 to TRBJ2-7; D may be TRBD1 (6 bases). The germline V gene has CDR1 KGHSH and CDR2 LQKENI. Trimming cost V 1 base and J 4 bases, with 14 bases left between them. The CDR3 totals 15 residues. Here the CDR3 DNA reads TGTGCCAGCTCACCACGGACAGCCCTAGGGTACGAGCAGTACTTC. Translation: CASSPRTALGYEQYF.

This clonotype showed up just a few times. CDR3 bases: TGCGCCAGCAGCTTGGGGACGAGGAATGAAAAACTGTTTTTT. This encodes CASSLGTRNEKLFF. The V gene is TRBV5-1, the J gene TRBJ1-4, with unresolved D. The CDR3 has 14 amino acids. From germline, CDR1 is SGHRS and CDR2 YFSETQ. With 0 bases removed from V and 5 bases from J, the gap between germline ends came to 8 bases. The full variable domain, its missing parts supplied by reference TRBV5-1 and TRBJ1-4, is KAGVTQTPRYLIKTRGQQVTLSCSPISGHRSVSWYQQTPGQGLQFLFEYFSETQRNKGNFPGRFSGRQFSNSRSEMNVSTLELGDSALYLCASSLGTRNEKLFFGSGTQLSVL.

This clonotype appeared many times. The chain is built from TRBV7-9 and TRBJ2-5, with 9 bases lining up with TRBD1. There are 15 residues in the CDR3. Germline V CDR1 and CDR2: SEHNR, FQNEAQ (reference sequence). V was clipped by 1 base and J by 5 bases; unmatched bases: 5. Here the CDR3 DNA reads TGTGCCAGCAGCTTAGGGACAGGGGAATTGGAGACCCAGTACTTC. It yields the protein CASSLGTGELETQYF. The whole variable domain, filled in from reference TRBV7-9 and TRBJ2-5, reads DTGVSQNPRHKITKRGQNVTFRCDPISEHNRLYWYRQTLGQGPEFLTYFQNEAQLEKSRLLSDRFSAERPKGSFSTLEIQRTEQGDSAMYLCASSLGTGELETQYFGPGTRLLVL.

At least ten counts were recorded for this clonotype. The V gene is TRBV30, the J gene TRBJ1-1, with 9 bases lining up with TRBD1. CDR1 is GTSNPN, CDR2 SVGIG, per germline (reference sequence). This CDR3 is 15 amino acids long. The V gene end was trimmed by 1 base and the J gene end by 1 base; junction bases not matched to a gene: 4. The DNA of the CDR3 is TGTGCCTGGAGTGCACCGGGACAGGGGAACACTGAAGCTTTCTTT. Amino acids: CAWSAPGQGNTEAFF.

This clonotype was detected only a few times. V and J are TRBV19 and TRBJ1-2; no clear D gene. The CDR3 loop spans 15 amino acids. Germline V gives CDR1 LNHDA, CDR2 SQIVND (reference sequence). Trimming removed 0 bases from V and 6 bases from J, with 14 bases in between. CDR3 sequence (DNA): TGTGCCAGTAGTATAGATGAGGAGGTTCCACATGGCTACACCTTC. Its protein is CASSIDEEVPHGYTF.

The J gene is TRBJ1-1, the V gene TRBV28; 10 bases map to TRBD1. V shed 5 bases, J shed 5 bases, and the junction held 17 bases outside the gene matches. The CDR3 sequence is 18 residues long. From germline, CDR1 is MDHEN and CDR2 SYDVKM. CDR3 coding DNA: TGTGCCAGCAGTCCTATACTTCGACAGGGGGCGCTTTGGACTGAAGCTTTCTTT. Its translation: CASSPILRQGALWTEAFF.

This clonotype was counted at least ten times. The V call is TRBV7-8, the J call TRBJ2-1; TRBD2 matches 12 bases. The CDR3 length is 15 residues. Germline CDR1 is SGHVS and CDR2 is FQNEAQ. Trimming at V came to 1 base and at J to 8 bases, leaving 3 bases not matched to a gene. In DNA, the CDR3 is TGTGCCAGCAGCTTAGAACTAGCGGGAGGCTATGAGCAGTTCTTC. It encodes CASSLELAGGYEQFF.